This T cell receptor beta chain was observed in a study of blood T cell repertoires in COVID-19. The overall study: Whether acute or convalescent, the COVID-19 samples came from the United States, Italy and Spain.

Followed longitudinally, the Seattle patients had been enrolled during active infection. TCRdb keeps only in-frame clones here, not all; method: immunoSEQ multiplex PCR. This sample has roughly 410,000 clones, with about 88% found just once. The germline CDR1 and CDR2 sequences are MNHNY and SVGAGI (reference sequence). V was trimmed by 0 bases and J by 2 bases, leaving 11 bases between them. The CDR3 totals 16 residues. Sequencing was done on a sample of peripheral blood. The chain uses TRBV6-6 and TRBJ1-5; no clear D gene. The clonotype comes from a middle-aged woman with COVID-19, enrolled during active disease. CDR3 nucleotides: TGTGCCAGCAGTTACTCACCCAGTGTGGGCAATCAGCCCCAGCATTTT. It encodes CASSYSPSVGNQPQHF.